This TCR beta chain was sequenced during a study of blood T cell repertoires in COVID-19. Background on the study: T cells, B-cell-depleted T cells, or PBMCs provided the cDNA or gDNA that served as material.

The table came from immunoSEQ multiplex PCR; TCRdb's copy has only in-frame clones and leaves some out. The repertoire holds some 390,000 clones, with roughly 90% as singletons. The CDR3 sequence is 13 residues long. V dropped 10 bases and J dropped 1; count of bases not matched to a gene: 5. The germline V gene encodes CDR1 LNHDA and CDR2 SQIVND (reference sequence). This clonotype was sampled from a woman aged 40 to 49 with COVID-19, enrolled during active disease. The sample consisted of peripheral blood. The chain joins TRBV19 to TRBJ2-5, with TRBD1 matching over 8 bases. CDR3 in amino acids: CATGQGTQETQYF. The CDR3 coding sequence is TGTGCCACCGGACAGGGCACCCAAGAGACCCAGTACTTC. The full variable domain, with the rest looked up from reference TRBV19 and TRBJ2-5, is DGGITQSPKYLFRKEGQNVTLSCEQNLNHDAMYWYRQDPGQGLRLIYYSQIVNDFQKGDIAEGYSVSREKKESFPLTVTSAQKNPTAFYLCATGQGTQETQYFGPGTRLLVL.